The source of this T cell receptor (beta chain) is a study of human T cells and chemical hapten exposure. In the study overall: Read at 6 days, the patch tests placed 0.01% DPC on the upper back. Minor volume differences among pooled libraries chiefly drove per-sample TCR yield variation.

Study results and limitations: Controls formed significantly fewer large CDR3 similarity clusters than expanded TCRs did.

Described time point: patch test 2, 6 weeks after DPC sensitization. Treatment meaning: therapeutic diphenylcyclopropenone sensitization with weekly scalp DPC. This clonotype was seen at least ten times. What it recognizes is unknown. Original processing notes: A per-sample median of 95,638 TCRs was observed, with a range of roughly 20,000 to 690,600. MiXCR, run by TCRdb on the RACE reads, gives a single entry per CDR3 protein. The V and J calls here are based on TCRdb, not the publication. This table holds under 100,000 distinct CDR3 sequences, about an eighth found once. The sequencing used whole blood, collected in connection with sensitization to the hapten diphenylcyclopropenone (DPC). The sequence came from a woman aged 40-49 years with alopecia areata. Some clones in this sample may be carry-over from other donors' samples.

CDR3 DNA: TGTGCCAGCACCGAGTGGGTAGGCGAGCAGTACTTC. Residues: CASTEWVGEQYF. This chain joins TRBV6-6 and TRBJ2-7, with no clear D. Germline V gene lookup returns CDR1 MNHNY and CDR2 SVGAGI (reference sequence). The CDR3 totals 12 residues. The V gene lost 7 bases and the J gene lost 6 bases, with 13 bases spanning the gap.